The next 15 T cell receptor beta chains were all read from a single sample in a study of PD-1 blockade in classical Hodgkin lymphoma. Sequenced by immunoSEQ multiplex PCR; TCRdb stores in-frame clones only, minus some. The repertoire holds 16,000 or so clones, with about four fifths as singletons. This sample's time point: cycle 4 day 1 (C4D1), after about 6 weeks of nivolumab. Every one of the patients relapsed after autologous stem cell transplantation (brentuximab vedotin exposure was variable). Sequenced here: peripheral blood mononuclear cells (PBMCs), sampled before the fourth cycle of nivolumab. The receptors were sampled from a human donor with classical Hodgkin lymphoma.

This chain joins TRBV5-6 and TRBJ1-4; 8 bases agree with TRBD1. Germline CDR1 SGHDT, CDR2 YYEEEE. Germline trimming cut 3 bases from V and 4 bases from J; bases unmatched to any gene: 11. The CDR3 has 17 residues. CDR3: CASSWGDRGLDNEKLFF. The DNA for the CDR3 is TGTGCCAGCAGCTGGGGAGACAGGGGCCTTGATAATGAAAAACTGTTTTTT. The variable domain in full, with the rest retrieved from reference TRBV5-6 and TRBJ1-4, is DAGVTQSPTHLIKTRGQQVTLRCSPKSGHDTVSWYQQALGQGPQFIFQYYEEEERQRGNFPDRFSGHQFPNYSSELNVNALLLGDSALYLCASSWGDRGLDNEKLFFGSGTQLSVL.

The chain carries TRBV6-6 and TRBJ2-5, with D hard to call. Near its end, the DNA agrees better with TRBJ2-7, so the J call may be wrong. Germline-derived CDR1 and CDR2 are MNHNY and SVGAGI (reference sequence). CDR3 length: 13 residues. CDR3 region: CASRPGLSYEQYF. For the CDR3, the DNA is TGTGCCAGCAGGCCGGGTCTCTCCTACGAGCAGTACTTC.

The gene calls are TRBV6-1 and TRBJ2-3; D is perhaps TRBD1 (5 bases). Germline V lookup: CDR1 MNHNS, CDR2 SASEGT. Trimming shortened V by 4 bases and J by 2 bases, and 13 bases separated the two germline ends. This CDR3 is 15 amino acids long. CDR3 residues: CASSVLRTNTDTQYF. Here the CDR3 DNA reads TGTGCCAGCAGTGTCCTTCGGACAAACACAGATACGCAGTATTTT.

The table lists this clone with a few counts. The chain employs TRBV5-1 and TRBJ2-2; D uncertain. There are 14 residues in the CDR3. V lost 0 bases, J lost 3 bases, and 6 bases lay in between. Germline V CDR1 and CDR2: SGHRS, YFSETQ. Written as DNA, the CDR3 is TGCGCCAGCAGCTTGGAACCACACACCGGGGAGCTGTTTTTT. Its protein is CASSLEPHTGELFF.

The count of this clone is one. The chain carries TRBV28 and TRBJ2-7, with 8 bases matching TRBD1. This CDR3 region has 13 residues. Germline CDR1 reads MDHEN; CDR2 reads SYDVKM. V gave up 7 bases and J gave up 6 bases; unmatched junction bases: 8. The CDR3 bases are TGTGCCAGCACATCGCAGGGGGCGGGCGAGCAGTACTTC. It translates to CASTSQGAGEQYF.

This clone was counted between two and nine times. The chain uses TRBV6-5 and TRBJ1-6; D not certain. CDR1 is MNHEY, CDR2 SVGAGI, per germline. The CDR3 has 15 residues. Trimming took off 6 bases at V and 10 bases at J, with 19 bases between the two ends. CDR3 sequence (DNA): TGTGCCAGCAGCCAACAAGGGCAGCTAGGCTCACCCCTCCACTTT. Its protein is CASSQQGQLGSPLHF.

In nucleotides, the CDR3 is TGCGCCAGCAGCCAAGACGTCCCCGGGACAGGGAACAATCAGCCCCAGCATTTT. It yields the protein CASSQDVPGTGNNQPQHF. The chain recombines TRBV4-3 with TRBJ1-5; 9 bases map to TRBD1. Germline V lookup: CDR1 LGHNA, CDR2 YSLEER. With V trimmed by 0 bases and J by 3 bases, 9 bases remained unmatched. The CDR3 length is 18 residues.

This clone appeared a few times. This chain joins TRBV7-6 and TRBJ1-4; maybe TRBD1 (6 bases). Germline V CDR1 and CDR2: SGHVS, FNYEAQ. V gave up 5 bases and J gave up 5 bases, with 15 bases separating them. The CDR3 is made up of 15 amino acids. CDR3 sequence: CASSLEPGANEKLFF. For the CDR3, the DNA is TGTGCCAGCAGCCTAGAACCAGGGGCCAATGAAAAACTGTTTTTT.

The chain has TRBV5-1 and TRBJ1-5; D perhaps matches TRBD1 (6 bases). Germline assignment: CDR1 SGHRS and CDR2 YFSETQ. CDR3 size: 15 residues. The ends were cut back, 0 bases at V and 6 bases at J, with 13 bases in the middle. The CDR3 spells CASSLGIGGSQPQHF. The CDR3 DNA follows: TGCGCCAGCAGCTTGGGTATAGGGGGGAGTCAGCCCCAGCATTTT.

V gene TRBV5-1 combines with J gene TRBJ2-2; D may be TRBD1 (6 bases). Trimming pared 4 bases from V and 2 bases from J, leaving 15 bases between. The CDR3 is made up of 16 amino acids. Per the germline V gene, CDR1 is SGHRS and CDR2 is YFSETQ. CDR3 DNA: TGCGCCAGCAGCCAGACTGCAGGGGTTAACACCGGGGAGCTGTTTTTT. Its translation: CASSQTAGVNTGELFF.

The chain joins TRBV7-9 to TRBJ2-1; perhaps TRBD1 as D (6 bases). Deletions cut 5 bases from V and 6 bases from J, with 11 bases between. The CDR3 extends over 13 amino acids. Germline lookup yields CDR1 SEHNR and CDR2 FQNEAQ (reference sequence). CDR3 sequence (DNA): TGTGCCAGCAGCCTCGGACAGTCCAATGAGCAGTTCTTC. It encodes CASSLGQSNEQFF.

The V gene is TRBV5-1, the J gene TRBJ1-3, with D tentatively TRBD1 (6 bases). The CDR3 contains 13 residues. V was pared by 2 bases and J by 4 bases, with 7 bases between. Per germline, CDR1 SGHRS and CDR2 YFSETQ. In DNA, the CDR3 is TGCGCCAGCAGCTTACAGGGAGGAAACACCATATATTTT. Translated: CASSLQGGNTIYF.

V and J are TRBV7-8 and TRBJ1-1; no clear D gene. This CDR3 has 13 amino acids. V was trimmed by 2 bases and J by 2 bases, leaving 6 bases between them. CDR1 is SGHVS and CDR2 is FQNEAQ in the germline V gene. CDR3 in DNA: TGTGCCAGCAGCTTAAAAGTCAACACTGAAGCTTTCTTT. Its protein is CASSLKVNTEAFF. Variable domain in full (rest from reference TRBV7-8 and TRBJ1-1): GAGVSQSPRYKVAKRGQDVALRCDPISGHVSLFWYQQALGQGPEFLTYFQNEAQLDKSGLPSDRFFAERPEGSVSTLKIQRTQQEDSAVYLCASSLKVNTEAFFGQGTRLTVV.

The chain links TRBV9 to TRBJ1-3; D perhaps matches TRBD1 (5 bases). V dropped 4 bases and J dropped 4 bases, with 15 bases sitting between them. The CDR3 consists of 15 residues. CDR1 and CDR2 from the germline V gene are SGDLS and YYNGEE. DNA for the CDR3: TGTGCCAGCAGCATCTCCTGGGGGAGGGGAAACACCATATATTTT. Translating it yields CASSISWGRGNTIYF.

The J gene is TRBJ1-3, the V gene TRBV5-1; D unclear. V lost 0 bases and J 0 bases, leaving 7 bases between the germline ends. This CDR3 region has 15 residues. In germline, CDR1 is SGHRS, CDR2 YFSETQ. The CDR3: CASSLVGLSGNTIYF. CDR3 coding DNA: TGCGCCAGCAGCTTGGTAGGGCTCTCTGGAAACACCATATATTTT.